A selection of T cell receptor beta chains follows, all from one sample in a study of T cells in Graves' hyperthyroidism and ophthalmopathy. TCRdb used MiXCR to reprocess the multiplex PCR reads, holding one entry per CDR3 protein. The sample has approximately 360,000 distinct CDR3 sequences, around a quarter seen once; the top ten hold more than 60%. The sample was blood. The receptors were sampled from a man aged 50-60 years with Graves' hyperthyroidism. The CDR3 runs from the conserved cysteine through the conserved F or W. D genes are given only for firm matches. Size values are once, few and many counts, or a class for expanded clones, and some rows have none.

D: TRBD1; V: TRBV20-1; size: .; J: TRBJ2-1; CDR3: CSARDLRTGAYNEQFF; DNA: TGCAGTGCTAGAGATCTCAGGACAGGGGCCTACAATGAGCAGTTCTTC
D: .; V: TRBV28; size: few; J: TRBJ1-2; CDR3: CASTSAPLYGYTF; DNA: TGTGCCAGCACCTCCGCACCATTATATGGCTACACCTTC
D: .; V: TRBV3-1; size: many; J: TRBJ1-1; CDR3: CASMTTGSRGEAFF; DNA: TGTGCCAGCATGACTACCGGGTCTCGAGGTGAAGCTTTCTTT
D: .; V: TRBV7-7; size: few; J: TRBJ2-3; CDR3: CASSQKNTGLKTDTQYF; DNA: TGTGCCAGCAGCCAAAAAAATACAGGGTTGAAGACAGATACGCAGTATTTT
D: .; V: TRBV5-1; size: .; J: TRBJ2-5; CDR3: CASSFSGTETQYF; DNA: TGCGCCAGCAGCTTTTCGGGAACCGAGACCCAGTACTTC
D: TRBD2; V: TRBV28; size: few; J: TRBJ2-7; CDR3: CASRTVGGAYEQYF; DNA: TGTGCCAGCCGCACAGTCGGGGGGGCCTACGAGCAGTACTTC
D: .; V: TRBV7-2; size: many; J: TRBJ2-7; CDR3: CASSLPRGYEQYF; DNA: TGTGCCAGCAGCTTACCTAGGGGCTACGAGCAGTACTTC
D: .; V: TRBV5-1; size: many; J: TRBJ2-7; CDR3: CASSLESRNYEQYF; DNA: TGCGCCAGCAGCTTGGAAAGCAGAAACTACGAGCAGTACTTC
D: .; V: TRBV24-1; size: .; J: TRBJ2-1; CDR3: CATRDTGGLSYNEQFF; DNA: TGTGCCACCCGTGACACCGGCGGGCTTTCCTACAATGAGCAGTTCTTC
D: .; V: TRBV20-1; size: .; J: TRBJ2-1; CDR3: CSASRGANEQFF; DNA: TGCAGTGCTAGTCGGGGGGCAAATGAGCAGTTCTTC
D: TRBD2; V: TRBV7-9; size: .; J: TRBJ2-1; CDR3: CASSFPTSGRSLGYNEQFF; DNA: TGTGCCAGCAGCTTCCCGACTAGCGGGAGATCATTAGGATACAATGAGCAGTTCTTC
D: .; V: TRBV11-2; size: many; J: TRBJ2-5; CDR3: CASSLDWGPSRYF; DNA: TGTGCCAGCAGCTTAGATTGGGGACCAAGTCGGTACTTC
D: .; V: TRBV2; size: many; J: TRBJ2-3; CDR3: CASSEAAGSADTQYF; DNA: TGTGCCAGCAGTGAAGCTGCCGGGAGCGCAGATACGCAGTATTTT
D: TRBD2; V: TRBV7-9; size: .; J: TRBJ2-2; CDR3: CASSSTSGRALAGELFF; DNA: TGTGCCAGCAGCTCCACTAGCGGGAGGGCCCTCGCCGGGGAGCTGTTTTTT
D: TRBD1; V: TRBV7-8; size: many; J: TRBJ2-5; CDR3: CASSLAQGARETQYF; DNA: TGTGCCAGCAGCTTAGCTCAGGGGGCGCGGGAGACCCAGTACTTC
D: TRBD2; V: TRBV7-2; size: once; J: TRBJ2-1; CDR3: CASSTGLAVEQFF; DNA: TGTGCCAGCAGCACGGGACTAGCGGTTGAGCAGTTCTTC
D: TRBD1; V: TRBV4-2; size: .; J: TRBJ2-5; CDR3: CASSQDQGEETQYF; DNA: TGTGCCAGCAGCCAAGACCAGGGGGAAGAGACCCAGTACTTC
D: .; V: TRBV2; size: many; J: TRBJ1-5; CDR3: CASRDRTDQPQHF; DNA: TGTGCCAGCAGGGACAGAACAGATCAGCCCCAGCATTTT
D: .; V: TRBV18; size: many; J: TRBJ2-5; CDR3: CASSPYQETQYF; DNA: TGTGCCAGCTCACCGTACCAAGAGACCCAGTACTTC
D: TRBD1; V: TRBV6-2/TRBV6-3; size: .; J: TRBJ2-4; CDR3: CASRRKGGIENIQYF; DNA: TGTGCCAGCAGGAGGAAAGGGGGCATCGAAAACATTCAGTACTTC
D: .; V: TRBV28; size: many; J: TRBJ1-6; CDR3: CASSWRSPLHF; DNA: TGTGCCAGCAGCTGGAGATCACCCCTCCACTTT
D: .; V: TRBV20-1; size: few; J: TRBJ2-5; CDR3: CSAPNVPGEKTQYF; DNA: TGCAGTGCCCCCAATGTTCCGGGGGAGAAGACCCAGTACTTC
D: .; V: TRBV28; size: .; J: TRBJ1-4; CDR3: CASRPREGVLNVGLFF; DNA: TGTGCCAGCAGACCCCGGGAGGGGGTTCTTAATGTTGGACTGTTTTTT
D: TRBD2; V: TRBV30; size: few; J: TRBJ2-1; CDR3: CAWSLTSGMWDEQFF; DNA: TGTGCCTGGAGTTTGACTAGCGGGATGTGGGATGAGCAGTTCTTC
D: .; V: TRBV7-8; size: few; J: TRBJ1-5; CDR3: CASSTSGTYSNQPQHF; DNA: TGTGCCAGCAGTACCTCAGGGACTTATAGCAATCAGCCCCAGCATTTT
D: TRBD1; V: TRBV30; size: few; J: TRBJ1-2; CDR3: CAWSVLFAGGAYGYTF; DNA: TGTGCCTGGAGTGTACTCTTTGCAGGGGGGGCCTATGGCTACACCTTC
D: .; V: TRBV6-1; size: .; J: TRBJ2-7; CDR3: CASRGPALFTTGYEQYF; DNA: TGTGCCAGCAGGGGACCAGCCCTATTCACTACGGGGTACGAGCAGTACTTC
D: TRBD1; V: TRBV7-3; size: .; J: TRBJ2-1; CDR3: CASSAQHTTGERFF; DNA: TGTGCCAGCAGCGCACAACATACGACAGGGGAAAGGTTCTTC
D: TRBD2; V: TRBV30; size: many; J: TRBJ2-1; CDR3: CAWTKGLVWGEQFF; DNA: TGTGCCTGGACCAAAGGACTAGTGTGGGGTGAGCAGTTCTTC
D: .; V: TRBV12-3/TRBV12-4; size: few; J: TRBJ1-1; CDR3: CASSLAGVGAEAFF; DNA: TGTGCCAGCAGTTTAGCGGGGGTCGGGGCTGAAGCTTTCTTT
D: .; V: TRBV5-1; size: .; J: TRBJ2-5; CDR3: CASSLNGRGQETQYF; DNA: TGCGCCAGCAGCTTGAATGGGAGAGGGCAAGAGACCCAGTACTTC
D: TRBD1; V: TRBV18; size: .; J: TRBJ2-2; CDR3: CASSPPDRGTGELFF; DNA: TGTGCCAGCTCACCACCGGACAGGGGCACCGGGGAGCTGTTTTTT
D: TRBD2; V: TRBV6-1; size: few; J: TRBJ2-1; CDR3: CASSEPLERELYNEQFF; DNA: TGTGCCAGCAGTGAACCTCTGGAGCGGGAGCTCTACAATGAGCAGTTCTTC
D: .; V: TRBV6-5; size: .; J: TRBJ2-7; CDR3: CASSNDRTASYEQYF; DNA: TGTGCCAGCAGTAACGACCGGACAGCCTCCTACGAGCAGTACTTC
D: .; V: TRBV5-1; size: .; J: TRBJ1-1; CDR3: CASSLGTEGVATEAFF; DNA: TGCGCCAGCAGCTTGGGGACAGAGGGTGTAGCCACTGAAGCTTTCTTT
D: .; V: TRBV29-1; size: few; J: TRBJ2-2; CDR3: CSVLGQNTGELFF; DNA: TGCAGCGTCCTGGGACAGAACACCGGGGAGCTGTTTTTT
D: TRBD1; V: TRBV7-3; size: .; J: TRBJ2-1; CDR3: CASSPRGWDSSYNEQFF; DNA: TGCGCCAGCAGCCCCAGGGGGTGGGACAGCTCCTACAATGAGCAGTTCTTC
D: TRBD1; V: TRBV7-9; size: .; J: TRBJ2-1; CDR3: CASRTTGGGNEQFF; DNA: TGTGCCAGCAGGACGACAGGGGGAGGCAATGAGCAGTTCTTC
D: TRBD1; V: TRBV6-2/TRBV6-3; size: few; J: TRBJ1-2; CDR3: CASSLDREGFRYTF; DNA: TGTGCCAGCAGTTTGGACAGGGAGGGGTTCCGCTACACCTTC
D: .; V: TRBV28; size: many; J: TRBJ2-5; CDR3: CASSPRRGGSETQYF; DNA: TGTGCCAGCAGCCCCCGCAGGGGTGGTTCGGAGACCCAGTACTTC
D: TRBD2; V: TRBV12-3/TRBV12-4; size: few; J: TRBJ2-5; CDR3: CASRSGTSGRETQYF; DNA: TGTGCCAGCAGATCTGGGACTAGCGGGAGAGAGACCCAGTACTTC
D: TRBD1; V: TRBV7-6; size: .; J: TRBJ2-6; CDR3: CASSSPRGPQGGANVLTF; DNA: TGTGCCAGCAGCTCCCCTAGGGGGCCCCAGGGAGGGGCCAACGTCCTGACTTTC
D: .; V: TRBV6-2/TRBV6-3; size: .; J: TRBJ1-3; CDR3: CASSYFDRSGNTIYF; DNA: TGTGCCAGCAGTTACTTTGACAGGTCTGGAAACACCATATATTTT
D: .; V: TRBV12-3/TRBV12-4; size: many; J: TRBJ2-1; CDR3: CASSLVLSRWVGSYNEQFF; DNA: TGTGCCAGCAGCCTTGTACTTAGCCGGTGGGTGGGGAGCTACAATGAGCAGTTCTTC
D: .; V: TRBV28; size: .; J: TRBJ1-1; CDR3: CASNDVGGLNTEAFF; DNA: TGTGCCAGCAATGATGTAGGAGGGTTGAACACTGAAGCTTTCTTT
D: .; V: TRBV6-2/TRBV6-3; size: .; J: TRBJ2-3; CDR3: CATVDGPIPLGDTQYF; DNA: TGTGCCACGGTAGATGGACCGATCCCCTTGGGAGATACGCAGTATTTT
D: TRBD2; V: TRBV5-1; size: many; J: TRBJ2-1; CDR3: CASSLAGLAGNEQFF; DNA: TGCGCCAGCAGCTTAGCTGGACTAGCGGGAAATGAGCAGTTCTTC
D: .; V: TRBV3-1; size: .; J: TRBJ2-2; CDR3: CASSQAGATSTAGELFF; DNA: TGTGCCAGCAGCCAAGCGGGGGCCACTTCGACCGCCGGGGAGCTGTTTTTT
D: TRBD1; V: TRBV7-2; size: .; J: TRBJ2-7; CDR3: CASSPRTGETYEQYF; DNA: TGTGCCAGCTCACCCCGGACAGGGGAAACCTACGAGCAGTACTTC
D: TRBD2; V: TRBV6-1; size: .; J: TRBJ2-5; CDR3: CASRLRLAGGPEQETQYF; DNA: TGTGCCAGCAGACTAAGACTAGCGGGAGGGCCAGAGCAAGAGACCCAGTACTTC
D: TRBD1; V: TRBV12-3/TRBV12-4; size: many; J: TRBJ2-5; CDR3: CASSRSDRVQETQYF; DNA: TGTGCCAGCAGCCGCTCGGACAGGGTGCAAGAGACCCAGTACTTC
D: .; V: TRBV19; size: .; J: TRBJ2-6; CDR3: CASIPGRASGANVLTF; DNA: TGTGCCAGTATCCCGGGAAGGGCTAGTGGGGCCAACGTCCTGACTTTC
D: .; V: TRBV6-1; size: few; J: TRBJ1-2; CDR3: CASSPRGDGYTF; DNA: TGTGCCAGCAGTCCCCGCGGGGATGGCTACACCTTC
D: .; V: TRBV5-7; size: once; J: TRBJ1-5; CDR3: CASSSCTKGLYSNQPRHF; DNA: TGTGCCAGCAGCTCGTGTACGAAGGGCCTCTATAGCAATCAGCCCCGGCATTTT
D: .; V: TRBV2; size: many; J: TRBJ2-1; CDR3: CASSVASVDEQFF; DNA: TGTGCCAGCAGTGTGGCATCTGTGGATGAGCAGTTCTTC
D: .; V: TRBV5-1; size: .; J: TRBJ1-3; CDR3: CASSTSDSSGNTIYF; DNA: TGCGCCAGCAGCACCTCGGACAGCTCTGGAAACACCATATATTTT
D: TRBD2; V: TRBV6-1; size: .; J: TRBJ2-1; CDR3: CASETPAGGRRSYNEQFF; DNA: TGTGCCAGCGAGACCCCGGCGGGAGGGAGAAGGAGTTACAATGAGCAGTTCTTC
D: TRBD1; V: TRBV20-1; size: .; J: TRBJ1-2; CDR3: CSAQQQTGYGYTF; DNA: TGCAGTGCCCAGCAACAGACAGGGTATGGCTACACCTTC
D: .; V: TRBV27; size: few; J: TRBJ1-6; CDR3: CAFPLAGLMISYNSPLHF; DNA: TGTGCCTTCCCCCTCGCGGGTTTGATGATCTCCTATAATTCACCCCTCCACTTT